The entry that follows covers one TCR beta chain sequence. This record belongs to a study of blood T cell repertoires in COVID-19. Clones were read by immunoSEQ multiplex PCR, and TCRdb kept only the in-frame ones, dropping some. The repertoire holds 190,000 or so clones, with about 87% as singletons. CDR3 size: 14 residues. From germline, CDR1 is SGHNT and CDR2 YYREEE (reference sequence). The V segment lost 4 bases and the J segment 10 bases; nucleotides outside the gene matches: 7. This sequence was found in a woman under 30 who had recovered from COVID-19. J is TRBJ2-1 and V is TRBV5-4, with TRBD2 matching 11 bases. Sequencing input: peripheral blood. The CDR3 protein is CASSVRSSGREQFF. CDR3 nucleotide sequence: TGTGCCAGCAGCGTTAGATCTAGCGGGAGGGAGCAGTTCTTC. The full variable domain, with the rest looked up from reference TRBV5-4 and TRBJ2-1, is ETGVTQSPTHLIKTRGQQVTLRCSSQSGHNTVSWYQQALGQGPQFIFQYYREEENGRGNFPPRFSGLQFPNYSSELNVNALELDDSALYLCASSVRSSGREQFFGPGTRLTVL.